A selection of T cell receptor beta chains follows, all from one sample in a study of naive and memory T cell subsets. TCRdb reanalysed the UMI-ligation and nested PCR reads using MiXCR and keeps one entry per CDR3 protein. This table holds roughly 150,000 distinct CDR3 sequences, over 20% found once. Specimen: naive CD4+ T cells from blood. The source of these receptors is a human donor in good health. CDR3s include the opening cysteine and the closing phenylalanine or tryptophan. Each record gives: V gene, CDR3 length, D gene, J gene, clone size, CDR3 DNA, CDR3 protein. The D gene is left open where the match is weak. Some rows have no size entry. The others give once, few or many, or a class for an expanded clone.

TRBV10-3	15	NA	TRBJ2-1	few	TGTGCCATCAGTGACCAGGGGCCCTTCACTCATGAGCAGTTCTTC	CAISDQGPFTHEQFF
TRBV20-1	16	NA	TRBJ2-1	few	TGCAGTGCTAGCGTGGGACTCATTACCTCCTACAATGAGCAGTTCTTC	CSASVGLITSYNEQFF
TRBV7-2	13	NA	TRBJ2-5	NA	TGTGCCAGCAGCTTAGGGGCGGGGGAGACCCAGTACTTC	CASSLGAGETQYF
TRBV7-6	15	NA	TRBJ2-1	NA	TGTGCCAGCAGCTTAGGGGTAGCGGCTTACAATGAGCAGTTCTTC	CASSLGVAAYNEQFF
TRBV20-1	17	TRBD1	TRBJ1-5	few	TGCAGTGCTAGAGACCGAGACAGGGGCGGTGGCAATCAGCCCCAGCATTTT	CSARDRDRGGGNQPQHF
TRBV28	12	NA	TRBJ2-7	many	TGTGCCAGCAGATCACAGAGGGGCGAGCAGTACTTC	CASRSQRGEQYF
TRBV7-6	14	TRBD2	TRBJ2-1	few	TGTGCCAGCAGCTTAAGCGGGGGCTACAATGAGCAGTTCTTC	CASSLSGGYNEQFF
TRBV6-6	13	NA	TRBJ1-1	NA	TGTGCCAGCAGTTACCAGGAAAACACTGAAGCTTTCTTT	CASSYQENTEAFF
TRBV6-6	14	NA	TRBJ1-2	NA	TGTGCCAGCAACGCCCGACAGACGAACTATGGCTACACCTTC	CASNARQTNYGYTF
TRBV28	16	NA	TRBJ2-3	NA	TGTGCCAGCAGCCCCAGACCCCCTCGGGGCACAGATACGCAGTATTTT	CASSPRPPRGTDTQYF
TRBV27	19	NA	TRBJ1-6	NA	TGTGCCAGCCGCCGAACCGGGACGCTACCTAGCTCCTATAATTCACCCCTCCACTTT	CASRRTGTLPSSYNSPLHF
TRBV28	18	TRBD2	TRBJ2-7	NA	TGTGCCAGCAGTTTAGCGGTGTGGAGGCGGGAGTCCACCTACGAGCAGTACTTC	CASSLAVWRRESTYEQYF
TRBV7-9	15	NA	TRBJ2-2	few	TGTGCCAGCAGCCAAGGACGATCGAACACCGGGGAGCTGTTTTTT	CASSQGRSNTGELFF
TRBV28	12	TRBD1	TRBJ2-7	NA	TGTGCCAGCGGACAGGGCTCCTACGAGCAGTACTTC	CASGQGSYEQYF
TRBV7-9	17	TRBD2	TRBJ2-1	many	TGTGCCAGCAGCCCTTGGACTAGCGGGAGGGGAGGCAATGAGCAGTTCTTC	CASSPWTSGRGGNEQFF
TRBV18	14	NA	TRBJ2-2	few	TGTGCCAGCTCACCACTACCCGCAACCGGGGAGCTGTTTTTT	CASSPLPATGELFF
TRBV6-1	15	TRBD2	TRBJ2-1	few	TGTGCCAGCAGTGCTGCGGGGGGGATCTACAATGAGCAGTTCTTC	CASSAAGGIYNEQFF